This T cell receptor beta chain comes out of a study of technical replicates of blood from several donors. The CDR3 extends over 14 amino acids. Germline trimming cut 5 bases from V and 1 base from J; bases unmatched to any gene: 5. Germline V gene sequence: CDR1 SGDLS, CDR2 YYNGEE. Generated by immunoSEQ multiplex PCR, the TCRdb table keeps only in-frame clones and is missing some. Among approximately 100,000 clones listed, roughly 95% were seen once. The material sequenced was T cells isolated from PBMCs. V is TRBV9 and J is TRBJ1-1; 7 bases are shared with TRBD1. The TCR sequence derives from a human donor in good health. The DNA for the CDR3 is TGTGCCAGCAGGTCAGGGGGTTCGAACACTGAAGCTTTCTTT. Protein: CASRSGGSNTEAFF.